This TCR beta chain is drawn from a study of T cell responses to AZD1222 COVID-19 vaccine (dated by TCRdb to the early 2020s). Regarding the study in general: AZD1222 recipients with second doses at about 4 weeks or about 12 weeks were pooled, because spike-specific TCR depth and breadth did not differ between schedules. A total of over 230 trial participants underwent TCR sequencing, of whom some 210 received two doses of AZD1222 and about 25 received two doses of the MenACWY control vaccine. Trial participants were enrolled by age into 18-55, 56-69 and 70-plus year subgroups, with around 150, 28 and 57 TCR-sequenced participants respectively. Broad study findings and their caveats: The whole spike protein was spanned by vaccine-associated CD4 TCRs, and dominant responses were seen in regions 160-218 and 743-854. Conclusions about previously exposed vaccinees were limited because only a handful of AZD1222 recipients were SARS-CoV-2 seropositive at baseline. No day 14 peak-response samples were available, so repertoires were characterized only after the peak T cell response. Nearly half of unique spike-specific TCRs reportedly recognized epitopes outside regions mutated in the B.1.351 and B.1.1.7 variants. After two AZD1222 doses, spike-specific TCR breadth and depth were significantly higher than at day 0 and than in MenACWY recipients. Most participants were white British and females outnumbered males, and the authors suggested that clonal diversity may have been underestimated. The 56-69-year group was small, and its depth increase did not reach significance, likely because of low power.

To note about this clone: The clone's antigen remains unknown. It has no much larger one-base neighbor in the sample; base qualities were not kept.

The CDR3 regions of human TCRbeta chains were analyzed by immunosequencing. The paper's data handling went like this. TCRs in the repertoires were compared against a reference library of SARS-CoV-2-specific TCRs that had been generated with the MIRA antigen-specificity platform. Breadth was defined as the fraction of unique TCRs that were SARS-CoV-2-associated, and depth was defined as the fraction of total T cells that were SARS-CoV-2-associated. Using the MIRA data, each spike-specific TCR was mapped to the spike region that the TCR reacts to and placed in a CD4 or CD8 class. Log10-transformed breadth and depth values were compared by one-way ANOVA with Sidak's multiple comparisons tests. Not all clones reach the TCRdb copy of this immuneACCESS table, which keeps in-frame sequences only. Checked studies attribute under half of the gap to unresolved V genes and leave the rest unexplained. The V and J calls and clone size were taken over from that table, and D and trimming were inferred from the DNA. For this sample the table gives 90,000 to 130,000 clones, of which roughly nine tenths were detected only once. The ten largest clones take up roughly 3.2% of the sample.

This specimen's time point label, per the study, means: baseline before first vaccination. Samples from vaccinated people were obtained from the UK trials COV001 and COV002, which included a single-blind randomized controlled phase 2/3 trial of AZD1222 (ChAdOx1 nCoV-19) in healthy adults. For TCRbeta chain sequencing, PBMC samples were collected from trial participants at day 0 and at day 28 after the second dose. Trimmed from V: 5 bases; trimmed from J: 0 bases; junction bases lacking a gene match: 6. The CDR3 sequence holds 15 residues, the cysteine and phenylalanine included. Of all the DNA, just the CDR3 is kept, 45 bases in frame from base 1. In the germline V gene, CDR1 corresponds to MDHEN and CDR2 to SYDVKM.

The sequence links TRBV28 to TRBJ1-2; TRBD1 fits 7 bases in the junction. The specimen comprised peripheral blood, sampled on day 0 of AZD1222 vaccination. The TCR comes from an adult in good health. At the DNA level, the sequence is TGTGCCAGCAGTCGCACCGGGACAGCTAACTATGGCTACACCTTC. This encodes CASSRTGTANYGYTF.